This TCR beta chain emerged from a study of metastatic and nonmetastatic thyroid tumors (dated by TCRdb to about 2020). General notes on the study: Repertoires were compared across peripheral blood and tumor or nodule tissue samples from malignant and benign thyroid patients.

Before undergoing thyroid surgery, none of the patients had been given any kind of treatment. The study retrospectively analysed patient clinical samples collected from about 2012 to 2019 using T-cell receptor beta sequencing. CDR1 and CDR2 (GTSNPN, SVGIG) derive from the germline V gene (reference sequence). The CDR3 sequence holds 13 residues, the cysteine and phenylalanine included. Only the CDR3 region is kept as DNA, spanning 39 bases read in frame from base 1. Relative to germline, V is 6 bases shorter and J is 4 bases shorter, with 10 bases between their ends. This clone is medium-sized (0.01 to 0.1%) in terms of sample share. The antigen this receptor binds is unknown. No base-level quality is on record; no much larger clone is a single base apart. The library was produced with PCR. Reads for this sample came from an Illumina HiSeq 4000. High-throughput sequencing was used to profile the CDR3 region of the TCR beta-chain in every patient. The original methods were these. CDR3 differences across clinicopathological groups were used to build a classifier for discriminating distant-metastatic papillary thyroid cancer patients. Repertoire diversity was assessed with the Shannon index, and tumor-blood repertoire similarity with the Morisita-Horn index. TCRdb trimmed public reads at Q25 via fastp, called clones via MiXCR and kept in-frame beta chains. The V and J calls and clone size come from TCRdb's table, not from the authors' own analysis. The sample table shows about 22,000 clones, and 18% are seen once. About 2.9% of the sample belongs to the ten largest clones.

Overall study results and their limits: TCR beta diversity was reported as significantly higher in malignant tumors than in benign nodules, in both blood and tumor samples.

Sequencing was performed on adjacent normal tissue. Recombination linked TRBV30 to TRBJ1-6; no D gene can be assigned with confidence. The receptor was derived from a male donor with papillary thyroid cancer or a benign thyroid nodule (not recorded which). Some clones in this sample may be carry-over from other donors' samples. The CDR3 sequence is CACDGGYNSPLHF. The DNA sequence follows: TGTGCCTGCGACGGTGGATATAATTCACCCCTCCACTTT. Outside the CDR3, residues come from the reference TRBV30 and TRBJ1-6 proteins, so the full variable domain is: SQTIHQWPATLVQPVGSPLSLECTVEGTSNPNLYWYRQAAGRGLQLLFYSVGIGQISSEVPQNLSASRPQDRQFILSSKKLLLSDSGFYLCACDGGYNSPLHFGNGTRLTVT.